Listed below are T cell receptor beta chains from one sample, sequenced in a study of blood T cells in healthy people across ages. MiXCR was run by TCRdb on the 5' RACE reads, yielding one entry per CDR3 protein. There are some 670,000 distinct CDR3 sequences in the sample; about 51% occur only once, and roughly 12% lies in the top ten. What was sequenced was blood. Receptors originate from a woman older than 75 in good health. CDR3s include the opening cysteine and the closing phenylalanine or tryptophan. Some rows have no size entry. The others give once, few or many, or a class for an expanded clone.

TRBJ1-1,NA,TRBV29-1,CSVEFGQPNTEAFF
TRBJ2-7,NA,TRBV7-9,CASTVGGSSYEQYF
NA,NA,TRBV27,CASSLTGTPFYEQYF
TRBJ2-4,many,TRBV7-2,CASSPDVLGVQYF
TRBJ2-1,few,TRBV6-4,CASSFQGSSYNEQFF
TRBJ2-5,few,TRBV20-1,CSARKGGGRETQYF
TRBJ2-5,NA,TRBV29-1,CSVAPSQETQYF
TRBJ2-1,NA,TRBV7-8,CASSSGSYGNEQFF
NA,NA,TRBV5-1,CASSYRDRAYNEQYF
TRBJ2-3,many,TRBV6-6,CASKETGRTDTQYF
NA,NA,TRBV6-5,CASSYSTGQNTYEQYF
TRBJ2-1,NA,TRBV2,CASSGCQGGEQFF
TRBJ2-7,many,TRBV7-2,CASSFRTDSYEQYF
TRBJ2-3,NA,TRBV28,CASSLRQGITDTRYF
TRBJ2-7,NA,TRBV14,CASSPSRTYEQYF
TRBJ2-5,few,TRBV3-1,CASSQGLVGTQYF
TRBJ2-1,NA,TRBV7-2,CASSSGGLATYEQFF
TRBJ1-5,NA,TRBV6-6,CASSLLFGGGNQPQHF
TRBJ2-7,NA,TRBV5-1,CASSLDSQTYEQYF
TRBJ2-1,few,TRBV7-2,CASSLDSGLPGSEQFF
TRBJ2-3,NA,TRBV7-9,CASSKEGSTDTQYF
NA,NA,TRBV18,CASSPQGSAEETQYF
TRBJ2-1,NA,TRBV7-9,CASSTYGQGASNEQFF
TRBJ2-2,NA,TRBV5-1,CASSKNQGRTGELFF
TRBJ2-7,NA,TRBV15,CATSSGTGVHLAYEQYF
TRBJ1-1,NA,TRBV4-1,CASSRDREEDTEAFF
TRBJ2-1,NA,TRBV20-1,CSAPRQPYNEQFF
TRBJ2-1,once,TRBV5-1,CASSLIPGQGRGPNEQFF
TRBJ1-4,NA,TRBV29-1,CSARTGRNEKLFF
TRBJ2-5,many,TRBV3-1,CASSHLEVTQYF
TRBJ1-1,many,TRBV12-3/TRBV12-4,CASTFGPRRNTEAFF
TRBJ2-1,NA,TRBV9,CASSTRDAPYNEQFF
TRBJ1-5,NA,TRBV29-1,CSVEEGGGVIQPQHF
TRBJ2-1,once,TRBV29-1,CSVDPGLSEQFF
TRBJ1-2,NA,TRBV2,CASIPGQGPLNYGYTF
TRBJ2-1,few,TRBV6-2/TRBV6-3,CASTEGPGAGYDNEQFF
TRBJ2-3,NA,TRBV20-1,CSARGPREQYF
TRBJ1-3,NA,TRBV7-2,CASSYGLTSGNTIYF
TRBJ2-4,NA,TRBV10-3,CAISGSGNIQYF
TRBJ2-5,NA,TRBV29-1,CSAEPGDGKETQYF
TRBJ2-4,many,TRBV15,CATSRYSGPGTKNIQYF
TRBJ1-5,NA,TRBV27,CASSPLGGQPQHF
TRBJ2-5,NA,TRBV6-6,CASSYATAQGRTQYF
TRBJ1-1,NA,TRBV7-9,CASTVTEAFF
TRBJ2-3,NA,TRBV4-3,CASSQAPLARRSTDTQYF
TRBJ2-5,few,TRBV7-3,CASSVAGAQETQYF
TRBJ1-2,NA,TRBV15,CATSREAGTGQGYTF
TRBJ2-2,NA,TRBV2,CASSENRAGAGELFF